This T cell receptor beta chain was identified during a study of T-cell reconstitution after alpha-beta-depleted transplantation in children. This clonotype was counted only a few times. Its target is unknown. The V segment lost 3 bases and the J segment 3 bases; nucleotides outside the gene matches: 2. CDR3 length equals 15 residues. Study results and caveats: Some patients owed their high day-60 TCRbeta diversity to surviving recipient T cells and thymic progenitors.

As it was prepared, the TCRbeta library received unique molecular identifiers. TCRdb re-derived calls from the PCR reads in MiXCR, one entry per CDR3 protein. The sample lists under 850,000 distinct CDR3 sequences, around 13% occurring once. The sequence came from a girl aged 2-10 years with congenital amegakaryocytic thrombocytopenia, due to receive a stem cell transplant. The source material was PBMCs, sampled before TCRalphabeta/CD19-depleted stem cell transplant. The chain joins TRBV12-3 or TRBV12-4 to TRBJ2-6, with 7 bases identical to TRBD2. CDR3 coding DNA: TGTGCCAGCAGTTTGGGGGGGTTTGGGGCCAACGTCCTGACTTTC. It codes for CASSLGGFGANVLTF.